The clone carrying this T cell receptor beta chain was detected once. Cohorts were assigned according to the clinical history that participants reported. Two negative PCRs, clearance, or symptom resolution had been documented for recovered Cohort 3 donors. Trimming cost V 6 bases and J 8 bases; bases outside gene matches: 11. The CDR3 has 15 residues. CDR1 WNHNN and CDR2 SYGVQD come from the germline V gene (reference sequence). The data belong to a study of blood T cell repertoires in COVID-19. Study processing details: By means of reference gene primer amplification, nucleated cell counts were estimated. TCRdb's copy holds only in-frame clones and misses some; the assay was immunoSEQ multiplex PCR. V, J and clone size derive from that table, while D and trimming were established from the DNA sequence. The table records around 290,000 clones, approximately 91% of them present only once.

Input material: PBMCs or T cells enriched from blood (not recorded which). This TCR was recovered from a woman aged 25 to 39 who had recovered from COVID-19. J is TRBJ2-1 and V is TRBV10-1; TRBD2 matches at 9 bases. In nucleotides, the CDR3 is TGCGCCAGCAGCGATCCGGGACTAGCTATCGATGAGCAGTTCTTC. Protein sequence: CASSDPGLAIDEQFF.